This TCR beta chain derives from a study of metastatic and nonmetastatic thyroid tumors. The CDR3 has 14 residues. CDR1 is SGHTA, CDR2 FQGTGA, per germline. V lost 5 bases to trimming and J lost 0 bases, with 10 bases between them. This clone was picked up many times. Prior to thyroid surgery, none of the patients had received any treatment. TCRdb re-called the PCR reads with MiXCR. The table includes roughly 98,000 clones, about 16% detected once. The V call is TRBV7-3, the J call TRBJ2-5, with D possibly being TRBD1 or TRBD2 (5 bases each). The TCR sequence derives from a female donor with papillary thyroid cancer or a benign thyroid nodule (not recorded which). Some clones in this sample may be carry-over from other donors' samples. The sample comprised blood. The CDR3 coding sequence is TGTGCCAGCAGCCCGGGGCAGAACCAAGAGACCCAGTACTTC. This translates into CASSPGQNQETQYF.